The count of the clone carrying this TCR beta chain is one. Authors' methods: Using reference gene primer amplification, nucleated cell counts were estimated. Assay used: immunoSEQ multiplex PCR; TCRdb lists only in-frame clones, some missing. The V and J calls and clone size come from that table; D and trimming were worked out from the DNA. The repertoire holds roughly 260,000 clones, with 80% to 95% as singletons. Ages ranged from roughly 18 to 100 years, with residence in approximately 25 US areas. CDR1 is SGHKS and CDR2 is YYEKEE in the germline V gene (reference sequence). The CDR3 covers 15 residues. V lost 4 bases, J lost 5 bases, and 6 bases stayed unmatched. The data stem from a study of blood T cell repertoires in COVID-19. As for the study in general: Whether acute or convalescent, the COVID-19 samples came from the United States, Italy and Spain.

This clonotype was sampled from a woman aged 18-35 years who had recovered from COVID-19. The sample taken for sequencing was PBMCs or T cells enriched from blood (not recorded which). This rearrangement joins TRBV5-5 to TRBJ1-6; 7 positions agree with TRBD1. The CDR3 loop reads CASSPGGGHNSPLHF. For the CDR3, the DNA is TGTGCCAGCAGCCCGGGAGGGGGCCATAATTCACCCCTCCACTTT.